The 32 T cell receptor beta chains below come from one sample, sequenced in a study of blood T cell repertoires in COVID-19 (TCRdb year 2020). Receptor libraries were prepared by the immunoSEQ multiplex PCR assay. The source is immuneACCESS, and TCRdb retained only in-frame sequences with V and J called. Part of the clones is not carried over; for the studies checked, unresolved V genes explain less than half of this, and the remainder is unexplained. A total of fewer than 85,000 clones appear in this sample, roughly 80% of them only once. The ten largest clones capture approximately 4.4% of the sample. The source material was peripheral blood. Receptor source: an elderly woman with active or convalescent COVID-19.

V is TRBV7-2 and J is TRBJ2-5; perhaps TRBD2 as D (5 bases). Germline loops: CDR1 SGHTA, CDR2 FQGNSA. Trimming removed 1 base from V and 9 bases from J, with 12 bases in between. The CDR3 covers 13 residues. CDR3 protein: CASSLDLAGAQYF. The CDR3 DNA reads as TGTGCCAGCAGCTTAGATCTAGCCGGGGCCCAGTACTTC.

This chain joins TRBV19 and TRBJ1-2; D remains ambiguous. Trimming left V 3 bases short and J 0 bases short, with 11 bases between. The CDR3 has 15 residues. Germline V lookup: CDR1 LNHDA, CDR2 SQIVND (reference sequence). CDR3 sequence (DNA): TGTGCCAGTAGTATCAACAGCCAGACTAACTATGGCTACACCTTC. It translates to CASSINSQTNYGYTF.

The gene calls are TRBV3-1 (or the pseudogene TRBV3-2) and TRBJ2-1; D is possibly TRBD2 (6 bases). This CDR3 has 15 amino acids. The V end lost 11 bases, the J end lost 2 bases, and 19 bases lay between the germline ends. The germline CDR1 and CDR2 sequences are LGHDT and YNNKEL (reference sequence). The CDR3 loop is CAEQEVADTYNEQFF. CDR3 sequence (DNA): TGTGCCGAGCAGGAAGTAGCGGATACCTACAATGAGCAGTTCTTC.

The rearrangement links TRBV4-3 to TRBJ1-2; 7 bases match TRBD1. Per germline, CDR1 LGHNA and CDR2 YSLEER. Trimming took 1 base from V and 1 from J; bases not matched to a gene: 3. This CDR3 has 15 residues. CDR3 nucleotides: TGCGCCAGCAGCCAAGTCGGGACAGTTAACTATGGCTACACCTTC. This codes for CASSQVGTVNYGYTF.

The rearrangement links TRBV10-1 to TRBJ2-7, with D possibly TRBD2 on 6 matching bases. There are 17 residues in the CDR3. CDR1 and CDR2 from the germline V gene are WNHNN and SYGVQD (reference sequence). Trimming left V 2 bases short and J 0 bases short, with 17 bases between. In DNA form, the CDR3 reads TGCGCCAGCAGTGAGGCCCTCCGGAGGGAAAACTCCTACGAGCAGTACTTC. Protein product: CASSEALRRENSYEQYF.

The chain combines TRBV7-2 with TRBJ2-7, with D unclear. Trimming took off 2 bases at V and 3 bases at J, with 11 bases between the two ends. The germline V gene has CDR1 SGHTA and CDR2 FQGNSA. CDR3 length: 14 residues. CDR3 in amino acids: CASSLSAGYYEQYF. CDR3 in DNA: TGTGCCAGCAGCTTATCTGCCGGGTACTACGAGCAGTACTTC.

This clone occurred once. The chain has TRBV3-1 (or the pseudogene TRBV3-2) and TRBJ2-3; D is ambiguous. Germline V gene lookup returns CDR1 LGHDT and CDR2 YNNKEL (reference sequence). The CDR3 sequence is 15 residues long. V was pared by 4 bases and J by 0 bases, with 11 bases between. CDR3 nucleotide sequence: TGTGCCAGCAGCCCCACGACACCTAGCACAGATACGCAGTATTTT. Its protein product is CASSPTTPSTDTQYF.

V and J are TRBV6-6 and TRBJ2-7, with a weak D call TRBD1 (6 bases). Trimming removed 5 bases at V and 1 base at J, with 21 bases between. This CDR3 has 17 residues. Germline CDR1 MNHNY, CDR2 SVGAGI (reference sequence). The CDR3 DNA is TGTGCCAGCAGTCTCCTGCCAAGCTTCGACAGGTCCTACGAGCAGTACTTC. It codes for CASSLLPSFDRSYEQYF.

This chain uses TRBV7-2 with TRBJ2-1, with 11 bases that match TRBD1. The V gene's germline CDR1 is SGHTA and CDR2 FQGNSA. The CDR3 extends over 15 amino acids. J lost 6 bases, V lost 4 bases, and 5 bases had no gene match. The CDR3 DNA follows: TGTGCCAGCAGCTCTTCCGGGACAGGGGGCAATGAGCAGTTCTTC. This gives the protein CASSSSGTGGNEQFF.

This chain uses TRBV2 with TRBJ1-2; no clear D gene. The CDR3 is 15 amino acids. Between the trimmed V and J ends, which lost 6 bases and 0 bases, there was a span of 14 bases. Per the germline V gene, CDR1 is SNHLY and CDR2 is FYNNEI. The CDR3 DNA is TGTGCCAGCAGGGCGACATGGTCAGCTAACTATGGCTACACCTTC. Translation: CASRATWSANYGYTF.

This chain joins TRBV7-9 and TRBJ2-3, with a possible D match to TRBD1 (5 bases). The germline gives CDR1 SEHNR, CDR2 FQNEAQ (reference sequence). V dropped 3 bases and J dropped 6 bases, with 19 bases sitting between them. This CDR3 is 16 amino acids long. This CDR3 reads CASSLGTAGLGDTQYF. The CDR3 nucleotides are TGTGCCAGCAGCTTGGGCACGGCAGGGCTTGGGGATACGCAGTATTTT.

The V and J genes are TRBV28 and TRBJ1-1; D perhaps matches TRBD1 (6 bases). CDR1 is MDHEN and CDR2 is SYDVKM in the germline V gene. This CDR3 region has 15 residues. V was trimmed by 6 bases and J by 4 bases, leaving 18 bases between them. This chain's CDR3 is CASSSHGGEITEAFF. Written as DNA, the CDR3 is TGTGCCAGCAGCTCCCATGGGGGCGAGATCACTGAAGCTTTCTTT.

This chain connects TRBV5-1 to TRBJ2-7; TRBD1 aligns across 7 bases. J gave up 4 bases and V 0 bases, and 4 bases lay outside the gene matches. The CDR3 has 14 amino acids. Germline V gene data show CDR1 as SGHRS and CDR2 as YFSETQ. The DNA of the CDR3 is TGCGCCAGCAGCTTGGAAGGGGGCGGATACGAGCAGTACTTC. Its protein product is CASSLEGGGYEQYF.

Written as DNA, the CDR3 is TGTGCCAGCAGTTTACATCCCGGGACAGGGAAATCCTACGAGCAGTACTTC. Translated: CASSLHPGTGKSYEQYF. The J gene is TRBJ2-7, the V gene TRBV27; 9 bases are a match to TRBD1. In germline, CDR1 is MNHEY, CDR2 SMNVEV (reference sequence). V was pared by 2 bases and J by 1 base, with 9 bases of the junction left unmatched. The CDR3 spans 17 residues.

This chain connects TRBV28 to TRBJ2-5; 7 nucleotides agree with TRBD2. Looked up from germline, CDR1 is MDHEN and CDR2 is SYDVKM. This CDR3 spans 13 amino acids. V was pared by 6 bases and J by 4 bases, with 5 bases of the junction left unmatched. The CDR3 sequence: CASSGRNVETQYF. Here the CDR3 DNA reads TGTGCCAGCAGCGGGAGGAACGTAGAGACCCAGTACTTC.

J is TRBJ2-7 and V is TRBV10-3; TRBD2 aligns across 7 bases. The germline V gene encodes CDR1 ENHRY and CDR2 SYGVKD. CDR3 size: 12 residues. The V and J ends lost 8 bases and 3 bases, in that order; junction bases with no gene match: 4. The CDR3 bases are TGTGCCATCGGGCGCGGGAGCTACGAGCAGTACTTC. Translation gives CAIGRGSYEQYF.

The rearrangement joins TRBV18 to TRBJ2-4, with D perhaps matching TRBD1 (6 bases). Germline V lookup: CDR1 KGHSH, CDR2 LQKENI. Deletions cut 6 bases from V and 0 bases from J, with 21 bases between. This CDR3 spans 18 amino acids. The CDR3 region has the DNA TGTGCCAGCTCCCCTGGGACAAGCCCTCTGGAAGCCAAAAACATTCAGTACTTC. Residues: CASSPGTSPLEAKNIQYF.

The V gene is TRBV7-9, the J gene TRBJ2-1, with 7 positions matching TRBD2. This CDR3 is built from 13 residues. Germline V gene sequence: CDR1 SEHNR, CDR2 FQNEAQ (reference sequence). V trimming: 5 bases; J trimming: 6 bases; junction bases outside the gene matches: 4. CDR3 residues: CASSRVAGNEQFF. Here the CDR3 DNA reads TGTGCCAGCAGCCGTGTAGCGGGCAATGAGCAGTTCTTC.

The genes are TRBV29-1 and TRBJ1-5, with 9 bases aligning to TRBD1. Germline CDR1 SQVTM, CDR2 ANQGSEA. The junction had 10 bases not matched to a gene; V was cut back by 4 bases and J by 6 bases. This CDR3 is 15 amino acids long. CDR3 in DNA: TGCAGCGTTGGCAAAACAGGGGGCATAGGTCAGCCCCAGCATTTT. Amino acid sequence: CSVGKTGGIGQPQHF.

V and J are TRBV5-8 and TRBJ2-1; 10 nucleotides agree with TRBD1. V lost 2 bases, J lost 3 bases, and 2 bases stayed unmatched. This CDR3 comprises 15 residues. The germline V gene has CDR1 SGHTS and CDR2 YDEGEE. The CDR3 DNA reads TGTGCCAGCAGCTTTGGGACAGGGGTCTACAATGAGCAGTTCTTC. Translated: CASSFGTGVYNEQFF.

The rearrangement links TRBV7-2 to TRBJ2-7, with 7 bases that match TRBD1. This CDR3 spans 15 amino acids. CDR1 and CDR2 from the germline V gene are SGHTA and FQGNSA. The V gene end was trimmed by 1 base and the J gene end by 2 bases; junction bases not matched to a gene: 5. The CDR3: CASSLDGTVTYEQYF. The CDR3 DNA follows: TGTGCCAGCAGCTTAGACGGGACAGTCACCTACGAGCAGTACTTC.

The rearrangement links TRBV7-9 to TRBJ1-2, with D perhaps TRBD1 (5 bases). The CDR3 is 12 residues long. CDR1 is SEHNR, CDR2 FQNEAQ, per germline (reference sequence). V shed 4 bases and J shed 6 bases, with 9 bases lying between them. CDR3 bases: TGTGCCAGCAGCTCAAGGGGCCATGGCTACACCTTC. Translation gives CASSSRGHGYTF.

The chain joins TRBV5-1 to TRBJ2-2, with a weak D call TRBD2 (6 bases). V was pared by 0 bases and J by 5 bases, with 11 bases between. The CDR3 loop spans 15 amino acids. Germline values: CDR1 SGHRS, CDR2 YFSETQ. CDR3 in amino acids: CASSLASVGTGELFF. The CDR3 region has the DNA TGCGCCAGCAGCTTGGCTAGCGTGGGGACCGGGGAGCTGTTTTTT.

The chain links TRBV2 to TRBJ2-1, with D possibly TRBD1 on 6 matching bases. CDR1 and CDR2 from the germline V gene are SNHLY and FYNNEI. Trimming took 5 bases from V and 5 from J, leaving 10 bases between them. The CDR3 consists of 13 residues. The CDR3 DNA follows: TGTGCCAGCAGTAGGGCAGGGGACAATGAGCAGTTCTTC. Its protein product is CASSRAGDNEQFF.

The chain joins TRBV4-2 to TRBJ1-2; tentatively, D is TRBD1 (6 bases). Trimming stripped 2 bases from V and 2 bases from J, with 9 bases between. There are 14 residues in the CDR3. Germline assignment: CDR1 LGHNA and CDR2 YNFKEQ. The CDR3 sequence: CASSQKQGNYGYTF. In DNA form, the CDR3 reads TGTGCCAGCAGCCAAAAACAGGGAAACTATGGCTACACCTTC.

CDR3 DNA sequence: TGTGCCAGCAGCGGGGACAGGGATAATTCACCCCTCCACTTT. Its protein product is CASSGDRDNSPLHF. The chain links TRBV7-9 to TRBJ1-6, with 9 bases aligning to TRBD1. CDR1 is SEHNR, CDR2 FQNEAQ, per germline (reference sequence). The CDR3 is 14 residues long. The junction had 1 base not matched to a gene; V was cut back by 5 bases and J by 5 bases. The full variable domain, completed using reference TRBV7-9 and TRBJ1-6, is DTGVSQNPRHKITKRGQNVTFRCDPISEHNRLYWYRQTLGQGPEFLTYFQNEAQLEKSRLLSDRFSAERPKGSFSTLEIQRTEQGDSAMYLCASSGDRDNSPLHFGNGTRLTVT.

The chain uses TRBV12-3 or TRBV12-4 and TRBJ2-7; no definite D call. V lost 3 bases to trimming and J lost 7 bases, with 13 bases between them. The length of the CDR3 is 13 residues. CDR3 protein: CASSLFGLREQYF. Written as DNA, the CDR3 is TGTGCCAGCAGTTTGTTCGGGTTGAGGGAGCAGTACTTC.

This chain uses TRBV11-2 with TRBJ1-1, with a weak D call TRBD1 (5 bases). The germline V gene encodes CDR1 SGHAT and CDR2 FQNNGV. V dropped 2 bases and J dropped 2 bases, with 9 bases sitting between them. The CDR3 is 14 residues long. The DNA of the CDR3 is TGTGCCAGCAGCTTATGGACACCCAACACTGAAGCTTTCTTT. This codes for CASSLWTPNTEAFF.

As DNA, the CDR3 is TGTGCCAGCAGCTTCCTCGAACTCTACAATGAGCAGTTCTTC. Amino acids: CASSFLELYNEQFF. The V call is TRBV7-3, the J call TRBJ2-1, with no clear D. The CDR3 runs 14 residues. Per the germline V gene, CDR1 is SGHTA and CDR2 is FQGTGA. Trimming took 3 bases from V and 3 from J, leaving 9 bases between them.

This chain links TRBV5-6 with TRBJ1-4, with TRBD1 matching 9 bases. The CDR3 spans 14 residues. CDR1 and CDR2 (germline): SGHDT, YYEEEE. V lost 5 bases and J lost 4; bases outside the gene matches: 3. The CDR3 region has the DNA TGTGCCAGCAGGAAGGGACAGGGTAATGAAAAACTGTTTTTT. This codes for CASRKGQGNEKLFF.

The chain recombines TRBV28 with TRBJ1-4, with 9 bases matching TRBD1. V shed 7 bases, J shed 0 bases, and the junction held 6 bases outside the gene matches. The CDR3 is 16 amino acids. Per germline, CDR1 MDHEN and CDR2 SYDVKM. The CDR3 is CASISGQGATNEKLFF. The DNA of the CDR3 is TGTGCCAGCATTTCGGGACAGGGAGCAACTAATGAAAAACTGTTTTTT.

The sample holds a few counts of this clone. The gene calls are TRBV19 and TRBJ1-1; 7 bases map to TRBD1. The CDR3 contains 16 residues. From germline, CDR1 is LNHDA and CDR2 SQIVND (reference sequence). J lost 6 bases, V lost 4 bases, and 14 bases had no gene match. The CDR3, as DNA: TGTGCCAGTAGTAGAGACAGGGATTCTTCATCACCTGAAGCTTTCTTT. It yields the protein CASSRDRDSSSPEAFF. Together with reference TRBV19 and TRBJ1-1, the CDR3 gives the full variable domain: DGGITQSPKYLFRKEGQNVTLSCEQNLNHDAMYWYRQDPGQGLRLIYYSQIVNDFQKGDIAEGYSVSREKKESFPLTVTSAQKNPTAFYLCASSRDRDSSSPEAFFGQGTRLTVV.